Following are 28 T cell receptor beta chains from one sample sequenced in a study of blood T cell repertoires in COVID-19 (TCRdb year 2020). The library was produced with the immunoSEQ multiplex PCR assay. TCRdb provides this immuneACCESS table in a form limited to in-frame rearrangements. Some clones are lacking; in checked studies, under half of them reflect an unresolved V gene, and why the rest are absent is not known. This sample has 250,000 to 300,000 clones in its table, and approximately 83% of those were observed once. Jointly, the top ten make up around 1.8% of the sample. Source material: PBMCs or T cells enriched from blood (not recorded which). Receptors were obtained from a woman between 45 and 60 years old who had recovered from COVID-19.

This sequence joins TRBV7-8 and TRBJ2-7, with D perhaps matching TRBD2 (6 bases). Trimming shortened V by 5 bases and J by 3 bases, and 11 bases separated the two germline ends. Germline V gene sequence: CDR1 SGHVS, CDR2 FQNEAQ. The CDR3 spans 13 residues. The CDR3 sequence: CASSPGTGYEQYF. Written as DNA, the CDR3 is TGTGCCAGCAGCCCAGGGACTGGCTACGAGCAGTACTTC.

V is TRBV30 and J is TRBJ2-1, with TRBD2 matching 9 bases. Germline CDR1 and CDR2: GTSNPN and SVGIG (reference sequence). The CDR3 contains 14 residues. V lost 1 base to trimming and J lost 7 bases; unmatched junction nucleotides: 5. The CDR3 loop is CAWSALAGTNEQFF. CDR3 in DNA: TGTGCCTGGAGTGCGCTAGCGGGAACGAATGAGCAGTTCTTC.

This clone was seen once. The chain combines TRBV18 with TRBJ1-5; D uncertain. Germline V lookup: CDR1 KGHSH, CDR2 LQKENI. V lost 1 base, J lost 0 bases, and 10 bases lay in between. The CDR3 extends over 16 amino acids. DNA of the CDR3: TGTGCCAGCTCACCACAAACGACAAGTAGCAATCAGCCCCAGCATTTT. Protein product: CASSPQTTSSNQPQHF.

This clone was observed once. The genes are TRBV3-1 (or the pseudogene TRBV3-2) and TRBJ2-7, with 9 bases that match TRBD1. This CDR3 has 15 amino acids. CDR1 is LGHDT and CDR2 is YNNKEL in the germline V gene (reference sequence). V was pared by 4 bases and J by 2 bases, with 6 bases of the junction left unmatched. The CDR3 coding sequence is TGTGCCAGCAGCCCTACAGGGACAGGGACCTACGAGCAGTACTTC. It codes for CASSPTGTGTYEQYF.

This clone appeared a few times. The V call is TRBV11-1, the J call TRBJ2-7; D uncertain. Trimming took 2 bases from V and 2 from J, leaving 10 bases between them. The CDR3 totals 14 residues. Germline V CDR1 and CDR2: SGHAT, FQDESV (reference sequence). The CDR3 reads CASSLYSRAYEQYF. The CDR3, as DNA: TGTGCCAGCAGCTTATACAGCAGAGCCTACGAGCAGTACTTC. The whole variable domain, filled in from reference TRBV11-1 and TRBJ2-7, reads EAEVAQSPRYKITEKSQAVAFWCDPISGHATLYWYRQILGQGPELLVQFQDESVVDDSQLPKDRFSAERLKGVDSTLKIQPAELGDSAMYLCASSLYSRAYEQYFGPGTRLTVT.

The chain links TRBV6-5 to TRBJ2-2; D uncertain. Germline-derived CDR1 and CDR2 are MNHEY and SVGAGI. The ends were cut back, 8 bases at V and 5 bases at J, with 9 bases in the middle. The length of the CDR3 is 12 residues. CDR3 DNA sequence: TGTGCCAGCCAGCAGGAAACCGGGGAGCTGTTTTTT. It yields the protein CASQQETGELFF.

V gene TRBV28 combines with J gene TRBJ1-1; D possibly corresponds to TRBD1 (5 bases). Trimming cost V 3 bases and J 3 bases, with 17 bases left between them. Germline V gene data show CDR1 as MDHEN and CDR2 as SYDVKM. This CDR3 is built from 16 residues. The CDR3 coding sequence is TGTGCCAGCAGTTTCCGGGAGGGGCGAGGAGACACTGAAGCTTTCTTT. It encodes CASSFREGRGDTEAFF.

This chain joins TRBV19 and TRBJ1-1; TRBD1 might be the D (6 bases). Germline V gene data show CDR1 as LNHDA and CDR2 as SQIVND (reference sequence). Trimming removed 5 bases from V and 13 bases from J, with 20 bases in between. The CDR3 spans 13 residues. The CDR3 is CASSPDRRFEFFF. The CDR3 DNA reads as TGTGCCAGTAGTCCTGACAGGAGGTTTGAATTTTTCTTT.

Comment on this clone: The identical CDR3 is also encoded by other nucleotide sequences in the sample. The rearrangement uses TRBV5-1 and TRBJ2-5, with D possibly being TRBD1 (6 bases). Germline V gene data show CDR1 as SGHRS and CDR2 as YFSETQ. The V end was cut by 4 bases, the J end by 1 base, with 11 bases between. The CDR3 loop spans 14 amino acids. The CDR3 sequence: CASSLGTLQETQYF. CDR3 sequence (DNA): TGCGCCAGCAGCCTAGGGACACTCCAAGAGACCCAGTACTTC.

In DNA, the CDR3 is TGTGCCAGCAGTCCAGGACTAGCGTTATACAATGAGCAGTTCTTC. Its protein product is CASSPGLALYNEQFF. The gene calls are TRBV27 and TRBJ2-1; TRBD2 aligns across 9 bases. This CDR3 comprises 15 residues. Germline CDR1 reads MNHEY; CDR2 reads SMNVEV (reference sequence). Unmatched junction bases numbered 6, after V lost 5 bases and J lost 4 bases.

CDR3: CASSPGWETKEDGYTF. The CDR3 DNA reads as TGTGCCAGCAGCCCCGGCTGGGAAACGAAGGAGGATGGCTACACCTTC. The V call is TRBV5-4, the J call TRBJ1-2; no clear D. The germline gives CDR1 SGHNT, CDR2 YYREEE (reference sequence). V was pared by 4 bases and J by 6 bases, with 22 bases between. The length of the CDR3 is 16 residues. The variable domain in full, completed from reference TRBV5-4 and TRBJ1-2, reads ETGVTQSPTHLIKTRGQQVTLRCSSQSGHNTVSWYQQALGQGPQFIFQYYREEENGRGNFPPRFSGLQFPNYSSELNVNALELDDSALYLCASSPGWETKEDGYTFGSGTRLTVV.

The CDR3 nucleotides are TGTGCCAGCAGCATTGGACAGGTTGGCTTTGAAGCTTTCTTT. Translating gives CASSIGQVGFEAFF. V and J are TRBV13 and TRBJ1-1; 7 bases map to TRBD1. Germline trimming cut 5 bases from V and 7 bases from J; bases unmatched to any gene: 10. This CDR3 is 14 amino acids long. The V gene's germline CDR1 is PRHDT and CDR2 FYEKMQ (reference sequence).

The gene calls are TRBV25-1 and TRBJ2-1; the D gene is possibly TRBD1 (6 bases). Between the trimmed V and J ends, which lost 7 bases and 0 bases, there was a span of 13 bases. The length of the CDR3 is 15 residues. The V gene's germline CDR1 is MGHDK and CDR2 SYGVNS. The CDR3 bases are TGTGCCAGCAACTTCCAGGGGTCCTCCTACAATGAGCAGTTCTTC. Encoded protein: CASNFQGSSYNEQFF.

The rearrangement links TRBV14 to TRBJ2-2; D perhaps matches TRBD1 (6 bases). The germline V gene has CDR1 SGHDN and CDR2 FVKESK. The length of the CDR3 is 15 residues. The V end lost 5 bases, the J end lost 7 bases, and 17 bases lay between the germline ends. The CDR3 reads CASSAMGAGVGELFF. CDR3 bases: TGTGCCAGCAGCGCGATGGGGGCCGGCGTCGGGGAGCTGTTTTTT.

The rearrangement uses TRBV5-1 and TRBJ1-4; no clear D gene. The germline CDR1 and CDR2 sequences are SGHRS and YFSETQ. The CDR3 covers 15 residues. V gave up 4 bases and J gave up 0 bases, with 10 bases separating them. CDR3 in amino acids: CASSRLSATNEKLFF. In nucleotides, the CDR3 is TGCGCCAGCAGCCGCCTGAGCGCAACTAATGAAAAACTGTTTTTT.

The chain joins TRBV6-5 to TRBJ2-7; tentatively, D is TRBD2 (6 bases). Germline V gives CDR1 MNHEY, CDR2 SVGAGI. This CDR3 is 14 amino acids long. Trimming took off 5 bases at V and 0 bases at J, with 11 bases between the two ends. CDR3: CASSPRGLSYEQYF. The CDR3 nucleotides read TGTGCCAGCAGTCCCCGGGGACTCTCCTACGAGCAGTACTTC.

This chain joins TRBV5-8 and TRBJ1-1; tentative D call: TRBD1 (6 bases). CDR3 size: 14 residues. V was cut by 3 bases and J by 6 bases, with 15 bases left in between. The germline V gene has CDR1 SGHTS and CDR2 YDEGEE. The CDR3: CASSWWTGHPEAFF. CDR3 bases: TGTGCCAGCAGCTGGTGGACGGGACACCCTGAAGCTTTCTTT.

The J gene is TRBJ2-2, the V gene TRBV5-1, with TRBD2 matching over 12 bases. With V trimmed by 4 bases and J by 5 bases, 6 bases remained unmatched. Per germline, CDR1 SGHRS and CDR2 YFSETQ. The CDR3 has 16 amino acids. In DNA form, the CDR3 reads TGCGCCAGCAGCCCTAGCGGGAGGGCCCGGACCGGGGAGCTGTTTTTT. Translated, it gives CASSPSGRARTGELFF.

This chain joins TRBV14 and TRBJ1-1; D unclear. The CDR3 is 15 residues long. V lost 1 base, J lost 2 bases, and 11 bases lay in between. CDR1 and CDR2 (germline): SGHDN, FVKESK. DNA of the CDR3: TGTGCCAGCAGCCAAGTGGGAGGGATAAACACTGAAGCTTTCTTT. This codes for CASSQVGGINTEAFF.

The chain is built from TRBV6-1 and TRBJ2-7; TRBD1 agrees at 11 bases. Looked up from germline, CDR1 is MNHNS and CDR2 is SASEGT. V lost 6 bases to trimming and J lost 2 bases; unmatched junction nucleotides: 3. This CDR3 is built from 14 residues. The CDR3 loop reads CASRVGQGAYEQYF. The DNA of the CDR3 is TGTGCCAGCAGGGTGGGACAGGGGGCCTACGAGCAGTACTTC.

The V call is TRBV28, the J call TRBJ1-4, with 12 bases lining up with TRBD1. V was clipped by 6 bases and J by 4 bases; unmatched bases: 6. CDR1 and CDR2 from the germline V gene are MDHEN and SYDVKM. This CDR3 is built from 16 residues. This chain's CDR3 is CASRMGQGARNEKLFF. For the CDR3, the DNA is TGTGCCAGCAGAATGGGACAGGGGGCCCGTAATGAAAAACTGTTTTTT.

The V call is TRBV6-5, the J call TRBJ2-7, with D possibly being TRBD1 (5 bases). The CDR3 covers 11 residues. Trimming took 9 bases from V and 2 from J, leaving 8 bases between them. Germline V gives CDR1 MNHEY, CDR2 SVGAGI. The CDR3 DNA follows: TGTGCCAGTGACAGTACCTACGAGCAGTACTTC. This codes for CASDSTYEQYF.

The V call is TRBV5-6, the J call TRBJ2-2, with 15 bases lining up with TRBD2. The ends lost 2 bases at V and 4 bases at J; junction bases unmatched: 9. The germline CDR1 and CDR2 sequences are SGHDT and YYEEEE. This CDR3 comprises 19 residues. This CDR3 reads CASSLGTSGRWGSTGELFF. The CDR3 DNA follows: TGTGCCAGCAGCTTAGGGACTAGCGGGAGGTGGGGGAGCACCGGGGAGCTGTTTTTT. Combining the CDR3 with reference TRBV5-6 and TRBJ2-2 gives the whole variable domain DAGVTQSPTHLIKTRGQQVTLRCSPKSGHDTVSWYQQALGQGPQFIFQYYEEEERQRGNFPDRFSGHQFPNYSSELNVNALLLGDSALYLCASSLGTSGRWGSTGELFFGEGSRLTVL.

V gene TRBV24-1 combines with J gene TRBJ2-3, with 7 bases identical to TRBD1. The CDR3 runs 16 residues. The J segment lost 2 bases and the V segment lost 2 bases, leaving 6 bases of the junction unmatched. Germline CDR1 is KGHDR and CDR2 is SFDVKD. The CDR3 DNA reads TGTGCCACCAGTGATTCGGGACAGTTCTTCACAGATACGCAGTATTTT. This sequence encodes CATSDSGQFFTDTQYF.

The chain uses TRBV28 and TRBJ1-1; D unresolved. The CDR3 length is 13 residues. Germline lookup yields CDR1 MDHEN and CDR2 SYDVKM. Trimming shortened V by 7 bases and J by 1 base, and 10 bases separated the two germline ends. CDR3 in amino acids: CASTQYENTEAFF. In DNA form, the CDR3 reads TGTGCCAGCACACAGTACGAGAACACTGAAGCTTTCTTT.

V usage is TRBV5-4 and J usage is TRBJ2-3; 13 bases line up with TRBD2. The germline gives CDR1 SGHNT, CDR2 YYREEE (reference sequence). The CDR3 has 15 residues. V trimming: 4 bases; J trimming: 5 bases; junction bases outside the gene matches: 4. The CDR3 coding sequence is TGTGCCAGCAGCCCACGGACTAGCGGGAGAGATACGCAGTATTTT. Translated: CASSPRTSGRDTQYF.

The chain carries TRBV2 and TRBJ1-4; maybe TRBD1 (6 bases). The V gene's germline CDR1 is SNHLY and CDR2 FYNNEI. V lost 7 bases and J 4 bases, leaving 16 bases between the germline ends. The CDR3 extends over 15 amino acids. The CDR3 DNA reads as TGTGCCAGCATTCCGGAGACAGGCCTTAATGAAAAACTGTTTTTT. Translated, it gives CASIPETGLNEKLFF.

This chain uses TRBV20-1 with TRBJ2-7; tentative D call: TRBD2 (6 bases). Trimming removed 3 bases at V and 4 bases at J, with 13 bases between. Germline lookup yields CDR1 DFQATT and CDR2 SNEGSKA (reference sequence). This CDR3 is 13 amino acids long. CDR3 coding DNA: TGCAGTGCTAGTGTGGCTAGCGCGTACGAGCAGTACTTC. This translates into CSASVASAYEQYF.